Described below is a single TCR beta chain sequence and its context. Its specificity is not known. The data are from a study of post-analysis software for immune sequencing data. Unique molecular identifiers were built into the TCR beta cDNA libraries. TCRdb independently ran MiXCR on the PCR reads; one entry per CDR3 protein. The data contain hundreds of thousands of distinct CDR3 sequences, about 40% of them seen just once; the ten biggest clones take up about 8%. General study results and limits: Co-batched samples clustered tightly together by F measure.

Sequenced input: blood. The clonotype originates from a girl aged 2 to 9 with multiple sclerosis.

CDR3 sequence (DNA): TGTGCCAGCAGAAGTGGAGCTCGCCCAGATACGCAGTATTTT. Protein product: CASRSGARPDTQYF. This chain uses TRBV3-1 with TRBJ2-3; no reliable D call. Germline CDR1 is LGHDT and CDR2 is YNNKEL (reference sequence). The CDR3 is 14 residues long. V was clipped by 6 bases and J by 4 bases, with 14 bases between them.